This T cell receptor beta chain appears in the sequencing data of a study of OX40 agonist ivuxolimab in advanced cancers. The wider study: The patients received ivuxolimab by intravenous route every 2 weeks at 0.01 to 10 mg/kg. Participants, approximately 83% male, averaged roughly 59 years of age, ranging from roughly 20 to 85.

The CDR3 is 13 amino acids. Trimming pared 3 bases from V and 5 bases from J, leaving 11 bases between. The V gene's germline CDR1 is SGHTA and CDR2 FQGNSA. Overall study results and limits: CD4+ and CD8+ blood T cells expanded clonally by week 6 at 0.1 to 3.0 mg/kg.

Method: immunoSEQ multiplex PCR; TCRdb's copy keeps in-frame clones and lacks some. The sample has about 75,000 clones; more than 75% are singletons. This clone was counted between two and nine times. The target antigen is unknown. This TCR came from an adult with an advanced solid tumor such as melanoma, head and neck, liver or kidney cancer. The starting material was CD4+ or CD8+ T cells sorted from blood, obtained in a trial of the OX40 agonist ivuxolimab. The rearrangement joins TRBV7-2 to TRBJ2-7, with TRBD2 as a possible D gene (6 bases). CDR3: CASSFWGGHEQYF. Here the CDR3 DNA reads TGTGCCAGCAGCTTCTGGGGAGGCCACGAGCAGTACTTC.